This is a list of T cell receptor beta chains from one sample in a study of cytomegalovirus exposure and HLA in healthy donors. Repertoires were generated with immunoSEQ multiplex PCR, while TCRdb's copy carries only in-frame clones and drops some. The sample lists roughly 200,000 clones; roughly 80% were seen once. The sequenced sample consisted of PBMCs. The source of these receptors is a man aged 50-60 years in good health and CMV-seronegative. The CDR3 runs from the conserved cysteine through the conserved F or W. A D gene is named only where the DNA matches it firmly. Some rows mark clone size as missing; the rest say once, few, many or name a class of expanded clone.

TRBJ2-1 NA 15 TRBV4-1 TRBD1 TGCGCCAGCAGCCAACAGGGGGCGCTTGTGGGTGAGCAGTTCTTC CASSQQGALVGEQFF
TRBJ2-7 NA 14 TRBV6-5 TRBD1 TGTGCCAGCAGTTACTCAGACAGGGCTTACGAGCAGTACTTC CASSYSDRAYEQYF
TRBJ1-2 once 13 TRBV5-1 NA TGCGCCAGCAGTTCGGAGGGCCCCCATGGCTACACCTTC CASSSEGPHGYTF
TRBJ2-4 NA 18 TRBV19 TRBD2 TGTGCCAGTAGTATGGGGGAGCGGGGGGGGATGTCGGTAAACATTCAGTACTTC CASSMGERGGMSVNIQYF
TRBJ2-5 NA 13 TRBV28 TRBD1 TGTGCCAGCAGTGTGACAGGGGTCGAGACCCAGTACTTC CASSVTGVETQYF
TRBJ1-4 NA 16 TRBV2 TRBD1 TGTGCCAGCAGTGTGAACCGGAGGGGGCAGGATGAAAAACTGTTTTTT CASSVNRRGQDEKLFF
TRBJ1-2 few 11 TRBV28 NA TGTGCCAGCAGCCGACAGTCTGGCTACACCTTC CASSRQSGYTF
TRBJ2-1 NA 16 TRBV27 TRBD2 TGTGCCAGCAGTTCTCCGACTAGCGGGAGGGTTCATGAGCAGTTCTTC CASSSPTSGRVHEQFF
TRBJ1-3 NA 14 TRBV5-4 NA TGTGCCAGCAGGGCACAGAACTCTGGAAACACCATATATTTT CASRAQNSGNTIYF
TRBJ1-5 once 15 TRBV28 TRBD1 TGTGCCAGCAGTCCTCGACAGGGTGGCAATCAGCCCCAGCATTTT CASSPRQGGNQPQHF
TRBJ2-1 NA 15 TRBV5-6 NA TGTGCCAGCAACCAAGACATCGGCTCCTACAATGAGCAGTTCTTC CASNQDIGSYNEQFF
TRBJ2-3 NA 16 TRBV6-4 TRBD2 TGTGCCAGCAGTGACTTTCCCAGCGGGAGCCACAATACGCAGTATTTT CASSDFPSGSHNTQYF
TRBJ2-5 NA 14 TRBV18 TRBD1 TGTGCCAGCCCAAGACAGGGGTTTCAAGAGACCCAGTACTTC CASPRQGFQETQYF
TRBJ2-1 NA 15 TRBV6-6 NA TGTGCCAGCAGTCCCCTTGGGACATCCTACAATGAGCAGTTCTTC CASSPLGTSYNEQFF
TRBJ2-1 NA 15 TRBV7-3 TRBD2 TGTGCCAGCAGCTTGGTAGCGGGGGCCTACAATGAGCAGTTCTTC CASSLVAGAYNEQFF
TRBJ1-1 NA 14 TRBV6-5 TRBD1 TGTGCCAGCAGTCCCGACAGGGGGATGACTGAAGCTTTCTTT CASSPDRGMTEAFF
TRBJ2-7 NA 17 TRBV27 TRBD2 TGTGCCAGCAGTTTAGGGTACCCCGGGACTAGCGGATACGAGCAGTACTTC CASSLGYPGTSGYEQYF
TRBJ2-7 NA 13 TRBV9 NA TGTGCCAGCAGCCCTCAACAGGGCTACGAGCAGTACTTC CASSPQQGYEQYF
TRBJ1-4 NA 16 TRBV28 NA TGTGCCAGCAGTTATTCGGGGTATGCGACTAATGAAAAACTGTTTTTT CASSYSGYATNEKLFF
TRBJ2-7 NA 13 TRBV5-4 TRBD2 TGTGCCAGCAGCCTCCAGCGGGACTACGAGCAGTACTTC CASSLQRDYEQYF
TRBJ1-2 NA 15 TRBV5-6 NA TGTGCCAGCAGCTTGGGTTCCCAGGGGTCCTTTGGCTACACCTTC CASSLGSQGSFGYTF
TRBJ1-1 NA 16 TRBV2 TRBD1 TGTGCCAGCAGTCCTGCCGGGACAGTTTTGAACACTGAAGCTTTCTTT CASSPAGTVLNTEAFF
TRBJ1-5 NA 14 TRBV6-4 NA TGTGCCAGCAGTCCCTGGGGGGGCAATCAGCCCCAGCATTTT CASSPWGGNQPQHF
TRBJ1-1 NA 15 TRBV5-1 NA TGCGCCAGCAGCTTCCAAATCGGGTCGAACACTGAAGCTTTCTTT CASSFQIGSNTEAFF
TRBJ2-7 NA 15 TRBV27 TRBD2 TGTGCCAGCAGCCTCGGGAGGGGGGCCTCCTACGAGCAGTACTTC CASSLGRGASYEQYF
TRBJ1-5 once 14 TRBV27 NA TGTGCCAGCAGTTATGTAGGGGTAGGTCAGCCCCAGCATTTT CASSYVGVGQPQHF
TRBJ2-5 NA 15 TRBV4-1 NA TGCGCCAGCAGCCTATATCAGGGGGAGGTGGAGACCCAGTACTTC CASSLYQGEVETQYF
TRBJ2-7 NA 13 TRBV5-1 NA TGCGCCAGCAGCTCCAGAGGAGCCTCCGAGCAGTACTTC CASSSRGASEQYF
TRBJ2-7 NA 15 TRBV5-4 TRBD1 TGTGCCAGCAGACTCGACAGGGCGAGCACCTACGAGCAGTACTTC CASRLDRASTYEQYF
TRBJ2-4 NA 19 TRBV4-2 NA TGTGCCAGCAGCCAAGGCCCCCAAACCATCGTCGGTTCCAAAAACATTCAGTACTTC CASSQGPQTIVGSKNIQYF
TRBJ2-5 NA 12 TRBV6-1 TRBD1 TGTGCCAGCAGGACAGGGGCAGTGACCCAGTACTTC CASRTGAVTQYF
TRBJ1-2 NA 13 TRBV4-1 NA TGCGCCAGCCGCGCAGGGATTCACTATGGCTACACCTTC CASRAGIHYGYTF
TRBJ1-2 NA 17 TRBV11-2 TRBD1 TGTGCCAGCAGCTTAGATTCGGGACAGGGACAGGACTATGGCTACACCTTC CASSLDSGQGQDYGYTF
TRBJ2-1 NA 17 TRBV7-9 NA TGTGCCAGCAGCTCGGACTTGGGACTCTGGGGTTACAATGAGCAGTTCTTC CASSSDLGLWGYNEQFF
TRBJ2-1 NA 13 TRBV28 TRBD2 TGTGCCCACCGGGGGGAATCCTACAATGAGCAGTTCTTC CAHRGESYNEQFF
TRBJ2-1 NA 15 TRBV5-1 TRBD2 TGCGCCAGCAGCTCGACTAGCGGCTTGGATCGAGAGCAGTTCTTC CASSSTSGLDREQFF
TRBJ2-7 NA 15 TRBV28 TRBD1 TGTGCCAGCAGTTCCTCCGGGACAGGGACCTACGAGCAGTACTTC CASSSSGTGTYEQYF
TRBJ2-1 NA 17 TRBV18 NA TGTGCCAGCTCACTACGTGCTCCGAGGGCGATTTACAATGAGCAGTTCTTC CASSLRAPRAIYNEQFF
TRBJ2-3 NA 14 TRBV7-3 NA TGTGCCAGCAGCTTAGGGCAGTCCACAGATACGCAGTATTTT CASSLGQSTDTQYF
TRBJ2-3 NA 15 TRBV5-5 NA TGTGCCAGCAGCTTTTGGGGGCGAAGCACAGATACGCAGTATTTT CASSFWGRSTDTQYF
TRBJ1-1 NA 15 TRBV28 TRBD1 TGTGCCAGCAACCTTAAGGGACAGGGGGTAGATGAAGCTTTCTTT CASNLKGQGVDEAFF
TRBJ1-4 NA 14 TRBV5-1 NA TGCGCCAGCAGCTCACTGACGGGTGATGAAAAACTGTTTTTT CASSSLTGDEKLFF
TRBJ2-7 NA 12 TRBV6-5 NA TGTGCCAGCAGTTACCGGGGGTACGAGCAGTACTTC CASSYRGYEQYF
TRBJ1-5 NA 16 TRBV6-1 TRBD1 TGTGCCAGCAGTGGGCCCGGGACAGGGGGAGAACAGCCCCAGCATTTT CASSGPGTGGEQPQHF
TRBJ2-2 once 15 TRBV28 NA TGTGCCAGCAGTTTGGTGGGAGTTTACACCGGGGAGCTGTTTTTT CASSLVGVYTGELFF
TRBJ2-2 NA 15 TRBV28 TRBD2 TGTGCCAGCAGTCCTCACAGCGGGAGCACCGGGGAGCTGTTTTTT CASSPHSGSTGELFF